The clone carrying this T cell receptor beta chain was recorded only once. The target antigen is unknown. PCRs each included synthetic TCR analog templates spiked in. TCRdb's table, derived via immunoSEQ multiplex PCR, lists solely in-frame clones and lacks some. The data contain approximately 50,000 clones, more than 75% of them singletons. Time point defined: pretreatment peripheral blood. The sample originates from a study of PD-L1 blockade in urothelial cancer. Study-wide background: Chemotherapy regimens numbering 0 to 3 had been given to patients. T cell content in blood samples showed a median of about 140,000. Study-level points and caveats: The study found that durable-benefit patients expanded tumor-associated blood clones more at 3 weeks.

The sample in question was PBMCs, obtained around atezolizumab (anti-PD-L1) treatment. This clonotype was sampled from a man aged 50-59 years with urothelial cancer.

The CDR3: CSVENRGTYEQYF. The DNA of the CDR3 is TGCAGCGTTGAAAACAGGGGTACCTACGAGCAGTACTTC. This sequence joins TRBV29-1 and TRBJ2-7; 7 bases agree with TRBD1. V lost 2 bases to trimming and J lost 2 bases; unmatched junction nucleotides: 3. CDR3 size: 13 residues. The germline V gene has CDR1 SQVTM and CDR2 ANQGSEA.